The 2 T cell receptor beta chains presented below share a single source sample, sequenced in a study of shared clonotypes between healthy human individuals. Only CD45RO-negative cells positively selected for CCR7 counted as naive CD8 cells, so terminally differentiated effector memory CD45RA+ cells were excluded. Assay used: immunoSEQ multiplex PCR; TCRdb lists only in-frame clones, some missing. The sample comprises about 2.2 million clones, approximately 92% of which are singletons, and 1.5% to 2% rests with the top ten. Sample: naive CD8+ T cells from PBMCs. The source of these receptors is a man aged 18-30 years in good health. Some clones in this sample may be carry-over from other donors' samples.

The chain is built from TRBV27 and TRBJ2-7, with 7 bases lining up with TRBD1. V dropped 5 bases and J dropped 4; count of bases not matched to a gene: 11. This CDR3 is 15 amino acids long. From germline, CDR1 is MNHEY and CDR2 SMNVEV (reference sequence). The CDR3 coding sequence is TGTGCCAGCAGTCCTCTAGGGGGACAGATATACGAGCAGTACTTC. Amino acids: CASSPLGGQIYEQYF.

This chain uses TRBV7-9 with TRBJ1-2; the D is unclear. Germline V gene data show CDR1 as SEHNR and CDR2 as FQNEAQ (reference sequence). Trimming shortened V by 7 bases and J by 4 bases, and 10 bases separated the two germline ends. This CDR3 contains 12 residues. CDR3 loop: CASTNSSYGYTF. Written as DNA, the CDR3 is TGTGCCAGCACGAATTCCTCCTATGGCTACACCTTC.